Listed below are T cell receptor beta chains from one sample, sequenced in a study of Graves' ophthalmopathy and Graves' hyperthyroidism. Each CDR3 protein gets one entry after TCRdb re-called the multiplex PCR reads with MiXCR. This table holds 1 million to 1.3 million distinct CDR3 sequences, roughly two fifths found once. Specimen: peripheral blood or thyroid tissue (not recorded which). Receptor source: an adult man with Graves' hyperthyroidism. The CDR3 runs from the conserved cysteine through the conserved F or W. Fields, in order: D gene, J gene, V gene, clone size, CDR3 protein, CDR3 DNA. A D gene is named only where the DNA matches it firmly. Expanded clones get a size class; other rows say once, few or many, or leave the size out.

TRBD2 TRBJ2-5 TRBV6-6 . CASRRLAKETQYF TGTGCCAGCCGTCGACTAGCAAAAGAGACCCAGTACTTC
TRBD2 TRBJ2-6 TRBV7-2 . CASSTGLAGETGANVLTF TGTGCCAGCAGCACCGGGCTAGCGGGAGAAACTGGGGCCAACGTCCTGACTTTC
TRBD1 TRBJ1-2 TRBV20-1 few CSASPGQVNYGYTF TGCAGTGCTAGCCCGGGACAGGTGAACTATGGCTACACCTTC
. TRBJ2-7 TRBV29-1 . CSVSELSRSYEQYF TGCAGCGTTTCCGAGCTTTCTCGCTCCTACGAGCAGTACTTC
. TRBJ1-1 TRBV29-1 many CSVVGGVRTEAFF TGCAGCGTTGTCGGAGGGGTTCGGACTGAAGCTTTCTTT
. TRBJ2-5 TRBV10-3 few CAISGGERETQYF TGTGCCATCAGTGGGGGCGAGCGAGAGACCCAGTACTTC
. TRBJ1-1 TRBV7-6 many CASSPSERPTEAFF TGTGCCAGCAGCCCCTCGGAGCGTCCCACTGAAGCTTTCTTT
. TRBJ2-6 TRBV24-1 few CASSARGPDSGANVLTF TGTGCCAGCAGCGCCAGGGGACCAGACTCTGGGGCCAACGTCCTGACTTTC
. TRBJ1-6 TRBV7-9 many CASSIYRDDSPLHF TGTGCCAGCAGCATATACAGGGACGATTCACCCCTCCACTTT
. TRBJ1-1 TRBV10-3 . CAIGKQIEAFF TGTGCCATCGGAAAACAGATTGAAGCTTTCTTT
. TRBJ1-1 TRBV29-1 once CSVHNREAFF TGCAGCGTTCACAACAGGGAAGCTTTCTTT
. TRBJ2-5 TRBV7-2 . CASSLYQTQETQYF TGTGCCAGCAGTTTATACCAAACTCAAGAGACCCAGTACTTC
. TRBJ1-2 TRBV9 . CASSADSDVGGYGYTF TGTGCCAGCAGTGCGGACAGCGACGTTGGGGGGTATGGCTACACCTTC
. TRBJ1-2 TRBV7-8 . CASSHTGFNGYTF TGTGCCAGCAGCCACACAGGGTTTAATGGCTACACCTTC
. TRBJ1-1 TRBV6-4 many CASSELAGMNTEAFF TGTGCCAGCAGTGAGCTCGCAGGGATGAACACTGAAGCTTTCTTT
TRBD1 TRBJ2-5 TRBV12-3/TRBV12-4 few CASSDRGTGKGETQYF TGTGCCAGCAGTGACCGCGGGACAGGGAAAGGGGAGACCCAGTACTTC
. TRBJ2-5 TRBV10-3 many CAISRREMGFETQYF TGTGCCATCAGCCGTCGGGAAATGGGGTTCGAGACCCAGTACTTC
TRBD2 TRBJ2-6 TRBV7-2 many CASSLVVAGGSGANVLTF TGTGCCAGCAGCTTAGTGGTGGCGGGGGGCTCTGGGGCCAACGTCCTGACTTTC
. TRBJ2-7 TRBV2 . CASSGRRGPFGEQYF TGTGCCAGCAGTGGCAGGCGGGGGCCTTTCGGCGAGCAGTACTTC
TRBD2 TRBJ2-5 TRBV28 few CASTLRREGKTQYF TGTGCCAGCACCCTTCGGCGGGAGGGCAAGACCCAGTACTTC
. TRBJ2-7 TRBV6-5 few CASRTQGYGLYEQYF TGTGCCAGCAGAACCCAGGGCTACGGCCTCTACGAGCAGTACTTC
. TRBJ2-5 TRBV2 . CASSPSAGNPTDTQYF TGTGCCAGCAGCCCCAGCGCAGGGAATCCCACAGATACGCAGTACTTC
. TRBJ1-5 TRBV9 many CASSEGVHSNQPQHF TGTGCCAGCAGCGAGGGCGTCCACAGCAATCAGCCCCAGCATTTT
. TRBJ2-5 TRBV2 . CASSGWRGREETQYF TGTGCCAGCAGTGGATGGAGGGGTCGGGAGGAGACCCAGTACTTC
TRBD2 TRBJ2-5 TRBV7-9 . CASSWSGTSGQETQYF TGTGCCAGCAGCTGGTCCGGGACTAGCGGACAAGAGACCCAGTACTTC
. TRBJ2-7 TRBV7-9 . CASSDLGGYGQYF TGTGCCAGCAGCGATCTTGGAGGCTACGGGCAGTACTTC
. TRBJ1-2 TRBV5-4 few CASSSPVGGRYGYTF TGTGCCAGCAGTTCCCCCGTCGGGGGGCGCTATGGCTACACCTTC
. TRBJ1-6 TRBV12-3/TRBV12-4 . CASSKARENSPLHF TGTGCCAGCAGTAAGGCCAGGGAGAATTCACCCCTCCACTTT
. TRBJ2-7 TRBV4-2 few CASSVSLDYEQYF TGTGCCAGCAGCGTCTCTCTAGACTACGAGCAGTACTTC
. TRBJ2-7 TRBV20-1 . CSAKDSYYEQYF TGCAGTGCAAAGGACAGCTACTACGAGCAGTACTTC
TRBD2 TRBJ2-7 TRBV29-1 . CSVDSSGAPEQYF TGCAGCGTTGATTCGAGCGGGGCCCCCGAGCAGTACTTC
. TRBJ1-1 TRBV4-1 . CASSQPPDTVGAEAFF TGCGCCAGCAGCCAACCACCGGACACGGTTGGGGCTGAAGCTTTCTTT
TRBD1 TRBJ1-1 TRBV7-9 many CATHTDRGMNTEAFF TGTGCCACCCATACGGACAGGGGGATGAACACTGAAGCTTTCTTT
. TRBJ1-1 TRBV7-2 many CASSLRPGMVTEAFF TGTGCCAGCAGCTTACGTCCCGGGATGGTTACTGAAGCTTTCTTT
TRBD1 TRBJ2-5 TRBV19 . CASSIAHRGTDTQYF TGTGCCAGTAGTATCGCTCACAGGGGAACAGATACGCAGTACTTC
TRBD1 TRBJ1-1 TRBV7-9 many CASGRDSSEAFF TGTGCCAGCGGGCGGGACAGTTCCGAAGCTTTCTTT
TRBD1 TRBJ2-3 TRBV5-1 once CASSSQGAGTDTQYF TGCGCCAGCAGCTCGCAGGGGGCTGGCACAGATACGCAGTATTTT
. TRBJ1-2 TRBV20-1 . CSASLGTAYGYTF TGCAGTGCGAGTCTCGGGACGGCTTATGGCTACACCTTC
TRBD1 TRBJ2-5 TRBV5-6 . CASSRIEGAGETQYF TGTGCCAGCAGCCGAATTGAGGGGGCTGGCGAGACCCAGTACTTC
. TRBJ1-1 TRBV7-9 many CASSLHPKGHRNTEAFF TGTGCCAGCAGCTTACACCCGAAGGGACACCGGAACACTGAAGCTTTCTTT
TRBD1 TRBJ2-2 TRBV6-6 . CASSWSGGLNTGELFF TGTGCCAGCAGTTGGTCAGGGGGCCTGAACACCGGGGAGCTGTTTTTT